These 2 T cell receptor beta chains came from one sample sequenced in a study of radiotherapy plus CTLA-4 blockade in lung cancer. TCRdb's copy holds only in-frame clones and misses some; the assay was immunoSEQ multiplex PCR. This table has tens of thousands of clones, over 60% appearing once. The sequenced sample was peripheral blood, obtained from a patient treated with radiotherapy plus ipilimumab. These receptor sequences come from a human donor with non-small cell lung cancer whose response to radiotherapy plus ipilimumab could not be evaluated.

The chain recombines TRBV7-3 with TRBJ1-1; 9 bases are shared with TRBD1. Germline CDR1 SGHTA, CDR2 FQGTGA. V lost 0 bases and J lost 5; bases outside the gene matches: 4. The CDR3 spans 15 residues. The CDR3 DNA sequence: TGTGCCAGCAGCTTAACCCCCGGACAGGGGACTGAAGCTTTCTTT. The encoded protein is CASSLTPGQGTEAFF.

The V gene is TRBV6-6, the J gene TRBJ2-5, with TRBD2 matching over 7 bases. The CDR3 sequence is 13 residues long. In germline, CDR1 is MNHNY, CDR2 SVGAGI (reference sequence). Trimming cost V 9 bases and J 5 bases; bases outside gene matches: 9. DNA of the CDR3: TGTGCCAGTTCCGTTGTGGGGGGGGAGACCCAGTACTTC. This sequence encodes CASSVVGGETQYF.